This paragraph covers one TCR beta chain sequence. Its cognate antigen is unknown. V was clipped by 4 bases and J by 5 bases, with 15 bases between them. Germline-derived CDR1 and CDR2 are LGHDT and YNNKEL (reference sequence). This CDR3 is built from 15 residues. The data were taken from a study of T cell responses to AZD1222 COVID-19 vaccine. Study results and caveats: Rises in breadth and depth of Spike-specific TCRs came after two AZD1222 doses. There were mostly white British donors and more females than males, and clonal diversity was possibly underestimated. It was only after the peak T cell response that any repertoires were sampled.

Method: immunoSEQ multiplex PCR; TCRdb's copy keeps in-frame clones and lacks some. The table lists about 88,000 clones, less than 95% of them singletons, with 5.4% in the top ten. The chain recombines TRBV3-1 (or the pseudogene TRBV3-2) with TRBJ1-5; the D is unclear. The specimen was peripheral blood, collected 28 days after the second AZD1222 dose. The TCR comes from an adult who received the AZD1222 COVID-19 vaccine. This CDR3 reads CASSRTRATHQPQHF. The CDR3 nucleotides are TGTGCCAGCAGCCGGACTCGGGCAACACATCAGCCCCAGCATTTT.